These T cell receptor beta chains were read from a single sample in a study of Ad26.COV2.S vaccination and SARS-CoV-2 variants. Produced via immunoSEQ multiplex PCR; TCRdb's table is partial and in-frame only. The sample has about half a million clones, 89% seen once. Material: peripheral blood, obtained in a trial of Ad26.COV2.S vaccine versus placebo. Receptor source: a person aged 18 to 65 who received the Ad26.COV2.S COVID-19 vaccine or a placebo. The CDR3 runs from the conserved cysteine through the conserved F or W. The D gene is left open where the match is weak. Size tells how often a clone was seen (once, few, many) or the class of an expanded clone, and some rows leave it out.

clone_size	v_call	d_call	j_call	cdr3_nt	cdr3_aa
-	TRBV18	-	TRBJ2-1	TGTGCCAGCTCACCAGACCGGGAAAGCGCTGAGCAGTTCTTC	CASSPDRESAEQFF
-	TRBV7-2	-	TRBJ1-5	TGTGCCAGCAGCTTTATGGGGAGGACTCAGCCCCAGCATTTT	CASSFMGRTQPQHF
-	TRBV10-3	TRBD1	TRBJ2-7	TGTGCCATCAGTCGACAGGGGGCCGGCGAGCAGTACTTC	CAISRQGAGEQYF
-	TRBV18	TRBD2	TRBJ2-1	TGTGCCAGCTCTCCGGGCGGGAGTAGGCACAATGAGCAGTTCTTC	CASSPGGSRHNEQFF
-	TRBV10-3	TRBD2	TRBJ2-1	TGTGCCATCAGTGAGTCTTCGAGCGGGACCCACTCCTACAATGAGCAGTTCTTC	CAISESSSGTHSYNEQFF
-	TRBV6-2/TRBV6-3	-	TRBJ1-1	TGTGCCAGCAGCTCTAGCCTTGGGGGGTCCCCGAACACTGAAGCTTTCTTT	CASSSSLGGSPNTEAFF
once	TRBV5-5	-	TRBJ1-1	TGTGCCAGCAGCTTGCTTGACATCAGGAACACTGAAGCTTTCTTT	CASSLLDIRNTEAFF
-	TRBV30	-	TRBJ1-2	TGTGCCTGGATATCCGTCGGGACTAACTATGGCTACACCTTC	CAWISVGTNYGYTF
-	TRBV7-2	TRBD1	TRBJ1-5	TGTGCCAGCAGTCACGAAGGACAGGGGATCAATCAGCCCCAGCATTTT	CASSHEGQGINQPQHF
-	TRBV29-1	-	TRBJ2-3	TGCAGCGTTGTGCGACAGACAGGAAAGAATACGCAGTATTTT	CSVVRQTGKNTQYF
-	TRBV3-1/TRBV3-2	-	TRBJ2-7	TGTGCCAGCAGCCCAAAGGAGGAGCAGTACTTC	CASSPKEEQYF
-	TRBV19	-	TRBJ1-2	TGTGCCAGTAGTATAGAGCCAAACAGGGCCGCCTATGGCTACACCTTC	CASSIEPNRAAYGYTF
-	TRBV28	-	TRBJ2-3	TGTGCCAGCAGTTTAAGCCGGGGACCGAAAGGAGATACGCAGTATTTT	CASSLSRGPKGDTQYF
-	TRBV3-1/TRBV3-2	TRBD1	TRBJ1-4	TGTGCCAGCAGCCAAGTTGGCAGGGGGCGCGGGGGAACTAATGAAAAACTGTTTTTT	CASSQVGRGRGGTNEKLFF
-	TRBV28	TRBD1	TRBJ2-7	TGTGCCAGCAGTTTGGACAGGGCCTACTCCTACGAGCAGTACTTC	CASSLDRAYSYEQYF
-	TRBV5-4	TRBD1	TRBJ2-3	TGTGCCAGCAGCTTTCTCGACAGGGGAACAGATACGCAGTATTTT	CASSFLDRGTDTQYF
-	TRBV9	-	TRBJ1-1	TGTGCCAGCAGCGTAGGGAGGGTATTGAACACTGAAGCTTTCTTT	CASSVGRVLNTEAFF
-	TRBV10-1	-	TRBJ2-7	TGCGCCAGCAGTGATAGGGGTTTCGAGCAGTACTTC	CASSDRGFEQYF
-	TRBV4-2	-	TRBJ2-5	TGTGCCAGCAGCCAAGTCGGCGGGGAGACCCAGTACTTC	CASSQVGGETQYF
-	TRBV4-2	TRBD1	TRBJ1-2	TGTGCCAGCAGCCTGGAGTCAGGGGGGGTAGGGTATGGCTACACCTTC	CASSLESGGVGYGYTF
-	TRBV5-1	TRBD2	TRBJ2-1	TGCGCCAGCAGCACCGGAACTAGCGGGAGAGTCTATGAGCAGTTCTTC	CASSTGTSGRVYEQFF
-	TRBV29-1	TRBD1	TRBJ2-1	TGCAGCGTCAAGGACAGGGGGGATTACAATGAGCAGTTCTTC	CSVKDRGDYNEQFF
-	TRBV12-3/TRBV12-4	-	TRBJ1-1	TGTGCCAGCAGCACTACAGGTATATCTGAAGCTTTCTTT	CASSTTGISEAFF
-	TRBV27	-	TRBJ2-2	TGTGCCAGCAGAGGGCAGGCGGTCGGGGAGCTGTTTTTT	CASRGQAVGELFF
-	TRBV7-6	-	TRBJ2-1	TGTGCCAGCAGCTTGGCAAATAGCGTGAGCTCCTACAATGAGCAGTTCTTC	CASSLANSVSSYNEQFF
-	TRBV7-9	TRBD1	TRBJ1-1	TGTGCCAGCAGCTTAACAGGGGGGGCTTTCTTT	CASSLTGGAFF
-	TRBV7-2	TRBD2	TRBJ2-1	TGTGCCAGCAGCTTAACGCTAGCGGGGGTCTACAATGAGCAGTTCTTC	CASSLTLAGVYNEQFF
-	TRBV3-1/TRBV3-2	TRBD1	TRBJ1-2	TGTGCCAGCAGCCAAGGAGGTACAGGGGGCGGGGTCTATGGCTACACCTTC	CASSQGGTGGGVYGYTF
-	TRBV9	TRBD1	TRBJ2-3	TGTGCCAGCAGCGCACGGACAGGGGGCAAGGGCACAGATACGCAGTATTTT	CASSARTGGKGTDTQYF
-	TRBV9	-	TRBJ1-5	TGTGCCAGCGGTGATGGAAGCAATCAGCCCCAGCATTTT	CASGDGSNQPQHF
-	TRBV18	-	TRBJ2-7	TGTGCCAGCTCACCTCGCGATTACGGGGGATACGAGCTGCAGTACTTC	CASSPRDYGGYELQYF
-	TRBV6-6	TRBD1	TRBJ1-1	TGTGCCAGCAGACAAGGACAGGCCGCCACTGAAGCTTTCTTT	CASRQGQAATEAFF
-	TRBV2	-	TRBJ1-4	TGTGCCAGCATCCCCGGGACGCTTAATGAAAAACTGTTTTTT	CASIPGTLNEKLFF
-	TRBV5-6	-	TRBJ2-7	TGTGCCAGCAGCTTGACAGGTGTTTACGAGCAGTACTTC	CASSLTGVYEQYF
-	TRBV2	TRBD1	TRBJ2-2	TGTGCCAGCAGTGAGGGACAGGCGAACACCGGGGAGCTGTTTTTT	CASSEGQANTGELFF
-	TRBV20-1	-	TRBJ2-3	TGCAGTGCTGACATCACAGATACGCAGTATTTT	CSADITDTQYF
-	TRBV7-2	-	TRBJ2-4	TGTGCCAGCAGCTACACAACACTAGCCAAAAACATTCAGTACTTC	CASSYTTLAKNIQYF
-	TRBV6-2/TRBV6-3	-	TRBJ2-1	TGTGCCAGCAGTGCCTTAGGGACTCGTTACAATGAGCAGTTCTTC	CASSALGTRYNEQFF
-	TRBV27	-	TRBJ2-3	TGTGCCAGCAGGGGGACGGTCACAGATACGCAGTATTTT	CASRGTVTDTQYF
-	TRBV6-5	TRBD1	TRBJ2-1	TGTGCCAGCAGCCGGACAGGGCCAACGTACAATGAGCAGTTCTTC	CASSRTGPTYNEQFF
-	TRBV5-1	TRBD2	TRBJ2-1	TGCGCCAGCAGACGAGTGCGGACTAGCTCTACCCACAATGAGCAGTTCTTC	CASRRVRTSSTHNEQFF
-	TRBV9	-	TRBJ2-2	TGTGCCAGCAGCCCCCGGAGTCGGGAGCTCGGGGCGAACACCGGGGAGCTGTTTTTT	CASSPRSRELGANTGELFF
-	TRBV6-2/TRBV6-3	-	TRBJ2-3	TGTGCCAGCAGGCCTCGGGGGGCCCTCACAGATACGCAGTATTTT	CASRPRGALTDTQYF
-	TRBV3-1/TRBV3-2	-	TRBJ2-7	TGTGCCAGCAGCCAAGATTCTAGGCAGGGCTACGAGCAGTACTTC	CASSQDSRQGYEQYF
-	TRBV7-6	-	TRBJ2-7	TGTGCCAGCAGCCTAAATCCAGGTCTGACCTACGAGCAGTACTTC	CASSLNPGLTYEQYF
-	TRBV6-6	TRBD1	TRBJ2-3	TGTGCCAGCACGGACAGGAACACAGATACGCAGTATTTT	CASTDRNTDTQYF
few	TRBV3-1/TRBV3-2	TRBD1	TRBJ2-7	TGTGCCAGCAGCCGGACAGGGCGGAGCTACGAGCAGTACTTC	CASSRTGRSYEQYF
-	TRBV28	-	TRBJ2-7	TGTGCCAGCAGTTTACCCCCGGGCCCAGCTCGCTACGAGCAGTACTTC	CASSLPPGPARYEQYF
-	TRBV7-2	TRBD2	TRBJ2-7	TGTGCCAGCAGCTTAGGTAGCGGGAGGGCCTACGAGCAGTACTTC	CASSLGSGRAYEQYF
-	TRBV24-1	TRBD2	TRBJ2-3	TGTGCCACCAGTGCCCGGACTAGCGGGAGGGGCACAGATACGCAGTATTTT	CATSARTSGRGTDTQYF
-	TRBV20-1	-	TRBJ2-1	TGCAGTGCTAGTTTGTGGAACTACAATGAGCAGTTCTTC	CSASLWNYNEQFF
once	TRBV20-1	-	TRBJ1-1	TGCAGTGCTAGACTGGGCACTGAAGCTTTCTTT	CSARLGTEAFF
-	TRBV4-2	-	TRBJ2-3	TGTGCCAGCAGCCCCGCCGCGCGAAGCACAGATACGCAGTATTTT	CASSPAARSTDTQYF
once	TRBV11-1	TRBD2	TRBJ2-7	TGTGCCAGCAGCTCTCTAGCGGGAGGGGCCTACGAGCAGTACTTC	CASSSLAGGAYEQYF
-	TRBV7-8	TRBD1	TRBJ1-1	TGTGCCAGCAGCTTAGCGGTAGGGGGCCTAAACACTGAAGCTTTCTTT	CASSLAVGGLNTEAFF
-	TRBV6-2/TRBV6-3	-	TRBJ2-7	TGTGCCAGCAGTTACGGGGGCGTGCTGGAAGAGCAGTACTTC	CASSYGGVLEEQYF
-	TRBV7-9	-	TRBJ2-1	TGTGCCAGCAGCGAGGGGAATGAGCAGTTCTTC	CASSEGNEQFF
once	TRBV5-1	TRBD2	TRBJ2-4	TGCGCCAGCAGCTTGGGGGGACTAGCGTCTTGGAACATTCAGTACTTC	CASSLGGLASWNIQYF
-	TRBV27	-	TRBJ2-7	TGTGCCAGCAGTCTAGGGGTGGGGTCCTCCTACGAGCAGTACTTC	CASSLGVGSSYEQYF